Presented here are 32 T cell receptor beta chains from one specimen sequenced in a study of neurological immune-mediated disorders. TCRdb analysed the 5' RACE reads with MiXCR anew, one entry per CDR3 protein. The table has about 41,000 distinct CDR3 sequences, roughly 2.5% seen once. Sequencing input: PBMCs. The receptors stem from a man aged 30 to 39 with multiple sclerosis.

This clonotype occurred many times. V gene TRBV12-3 or TRBV12-4 combines with J gene TRBJ2-7; tentatively, D is TRBD2 (6 bases). The CDR3 is made up of 14 amino acids. The V end was cut by 0 bases, the J end by 0 bases, with 6 bases between. The CDR3 DNA follows: TGTGCCAGCAGTTTAGCGGGACTCTCCTACGAGCAGTACTTC. This sequence encodes CASSLAGLSYEQYF.

This clonotype was picked up many times. The chain has TRBV20-1 and TRBJ2-1, with D perhaps matching TRBD1 or TRBD2 (6 bases each). This CDR3 contains 14 residues. Germline loops: CDR1 DFQATT, CDR2 SNEGSKA (reference sequence). V dropped 1 base and J dropped 7 bases, with 14 bases sitting between them. The CDR3 sequence is CSARGGGPRNEQFF. CDR3 in DNA: TGCAGTGCTAGAGGTGGGGGGCCGAGGAATGAGCAGTTCTTC.

This clonotype appeared many times. The gene calls are TRBV5-5 and TRBJ2-4, with TRBD2 identical over 9 bases. V gave up 0 bases and J gave up 0 bases; unmatched junction bases: 4. The CDR3 consists of 17 residues. Germline V gene lookup returns CDR1 SGHKS and CDR2 YYEKEE (reference sequence). Written as DNA, the CDR3 is TGTGCCAGCAGCTTGGCGATTAGCGGGGGAGCCAAAAACATTCAGTACTTC. Translating it yields CASSLAISGGAKNIQYF.

This clonotype was found many times. The chain recombines TRBV7-8 with TRBJ1-4; the match to TRBD1 covers 7 bases. This CDR3 comprises 15 residues. V lost 5 bases, J lost 5 bases, and 8 bases stayed unmatched. The germline V gene has CDR1 SGHVS and CDR2 FQNEAQ. The DNA of the CDR3 is TGTGCCAGCAGCCCAGGGGGACGGAGGAATGAAAAACTGTTTTTT. It encodes CASSPGGRRNEKLFF.

The sample holds many counts of this clonotype. The rearrangement joins TRBV2 to TRBJ1-5; D not certain. Germline V gene data show CDR1 as SNHLY and CDR2 as FYNNEI. Trimming shortened V by 5 bases and J by 5 bases, and 13 bases separated the two germline ends. This CDR3 is 14 amino acids long. The CDR3 nucleotides are TGTGCCAGCAGTATCCAGGTGACGGATCAGCCCCAGCATTTT. It yields the protein CASSIQVTDQPQHF.

This clonotype was seen many times. The J gene is TRBJ2-7, the V gene TRBV12-3 or TRBV12-4, with 7 nucleotides matching TRBD1. This CDR3 is 17 amino acids long. The ends lost 7 bases at V and 0 bases at J; junction bases unmatched: 15. The CDR3 region has the DNA TGTGCCAGCACCGACGGGTACCGGGACAGACGCTCCTACGAGCAGTACTTC. Amino acid sequence: CASTDGYRDRRSYEQYF.

This clonotype was seen many times. The chain is built from TRBV5-1 and TRBJ1-4; 8 bases are a match to TRBD1. The CDR3 contains 17 residues. The V gene end was trimmed by 0 bases and the J gene end by 0 bases; junction bases not matched to a gene: 4. CDR1 is SGHRS and CDR2 is YFSETQ in the germline V gene. CDR3: CASSLAMGQATNEKLFF. The CDR3 nucleotides read TGCGCCAGCAGCTTGGCCATGGGACAGGCAACTAATGAAAAACTGTTTTTT.

This clonotype was seen a few times. The CDR3 DNA is TGTGCCAGCAGCGCCTACCTTCGTGCGGACCGACTCAATGAAAAACTGTTTTTT. Amino acids: CASSAYLRADRLNEKLFF. The chain uses TRBV9 and TRBJ1-4; D gene unclear. The CDR3 has 18 residues. The V end lost 3 bases, the J end lost 5 bases, and 23 bases lay between the germline ends. Germline CDR1 and CDR2: SGDLS and YYNGEE.

This clonotype was seen repeatedly, ten times or more. The V call is TRBV12-3 or TRBV12-4, the J call TRBJ1-2, with D possibly TRBD1 on 5 matching bases. The length of the CDR3 is 13 residues. V was cut by 3 bases and J by 4 bases, with 9 bases left in between. The CDR3 protein is CASSLGQRYGYTF. The CDR3 DNA reads TGTGCCAGCAGTTTGGGGCAGCGCTATGGCTACACCTTC.

This clonotype was counted many times. This chain uses TRBV20-1 with TRBJ2-2; 9 nucleotides align to TRBD1. In germline, CDR1 is DFQATT, CDR2 SNEGSKA (reference sequence). Trimming removed 5 bases from V and 7 bases from J; junction bases left unmatched: 14. The CDR3 totals 16 residues. CDR3: CSALRTGGAGFGELFF. CDR3 nucleotides: TGCAGTGCTCTTCGAACAGGGGGCGCGGGGTTCGGGGAGCTGTTTTTT.

At least ten counts were recorded for this clonotype. The chain links TRBV6-5 to TRBJ1-2; 9 nucleotides agree with TRBD1. The germline gives CDR1 MNHEY, CDR2 SVGAGI. With V trimmed by 0 bases and J by 6 bases, 5 bases remained unmatched. The CDR3 length is 15 residues. The CDR3 region has the DNA TGTGCCAGCAGTTACTCGGGACAGGGTCTCGATGGCTACACCTTC. This codes for CASSYSGQGLDGYTF.

This clonotype appeared many times. This chain links TRBV10-3 with TRBJ2-7, with a weak D call TRBD1 (7 bases). Germline loops: CDR1 ENHRY, CDR2 SYGVKD. This CDR3 contains 14 residues. V was clipped by 1 base and J by 7 bases, with 14 bases between them. CDR3 sequence reads: CAISELEGAQEQYF. As DNA, the CDR3 is TGTGCCATCAGTGAGTTGGAGGGGGCGCAGGAGCAGTACTTC.

This clonotype was picked up many times. This chain uses TRBV20-1 with TRBJ2-5, with D hard to call. Trimming stripped 6 bases from V and 0 bases from J, with 11 bases between. The CDR3 sequence is 13 residues long. Germline loops: CDR1 DFQATT, CDR2 SNEGSKA (reference sequence). CDR3 bases: TGCAGTGCAGACGGATCGTACCAAGAGACCCAGTACTTC. Its translation: CSADGSYQETQYF.

This clonotype occurred many times. The J gene is TRBJ2-7, the V gene TRBV4-3, with 7 nucleotides matching TRBD2. With V trimmed by 4 bases and J by 4 bases, 10 bases remained unmatched. The germline V gene has CDR1 LGHNA and CDR2 YSLEER. This CDR3 has 15 amino acids. CDR3 DNA sequence: TGCGCCAGCAGCCGCGATCTGGGGAGGGTTTACGAGCAGTACTTC. This gives the protein CASSRDLGRVYEQYF.

In this sample, this clonotype turned up many times. CDR3 residues: CASSLAQGSSYEQYF. The DNA of the CDR3 is TGCGCCAGCAGCTTGGCGCAGGGGAGCTCCTACGAGCAGTACTTC. J is TRBJ2-7 and V is TRBV5-1; a possible D gene is TRBD1 (6 bases). Trimming cost V 0 bases and J 0 bases, with 10 bases left between them. The CDR3 runs 15 residues. Germline CDR1 is SGHRS and CDR2 is YFSETQ.

In its sample, this clonotype was seen many times. The chain couples TRBV6-5 to TRBJ1-5; weak D call: TRBD1 (6 bases). Germline V gene sequence: CDR1 MNHEY, CDR2 SVGAGI. Trimming took 9 bases from V and 3 from J, leaving 15 bases between them. This CDR3 has 14 residues. DNA of the CDR3: TGTGCCAGTAGGGGGGAAGGGAACAATCAGCCCCAGCATTTT. It is translated as CASRGEGNNQPQHF.

As to this clonotype: Possible read error: a much larger clone is one base away. The J gene is TRBJ1-4, the V gene TRBV28; a possible D gene is TRBD1 (6 bases). This CDR3 region has 15 residues. V dropped 6 bases and J dropped 8 bases, with 19 bases sitting between them. Germline V gene sequence: CDR1 MDHEN, CDR2 SYDVKM. CDR3 bases: TGTGCCAGCAGCCCCGGGGGAAAGGGGGACGAAAAACTGTTTTTT. It codes for CASSPGGKGDEKLFF.

This clonotype was picked up many times. The chain joins TRBV4-3 to TRBJ2-3; 12 bases fit TRBD2. The CDR3 extends over 17 amino acids. V lost 1 base, J lost 0 bases, and 2 bases stayed unmatched. The germline gives CDR1 LGHNA, CDR2 YSLEER. The CDR3 is CASSQVGTSGSTDTQYF. The DNA for the CDR3 is TGCGCCAGCAGCCAAGTAGGGACTAGCGGGAGCACAGATACGCAGTATTTT.

This clonotype was detected ten times or more. V and J are TRBV10-3 and TRBJ1-5; 8 positions match TRBD1. Trimming removed 3 bases from V and 9 bases from J; junction bases left unmatched: 7. The CDR3 is 14 residues long. CDR1 and CDR2 from the germline V gene are ENHRY and SYGVKD. CDR3 loop: CAISDPRGRGPQHF. For the CDR3, the DNA is TGTGCCATCAGTGACCCCAGGGGGCGCGGGCCCCAGCATTTT.

This clonotype was counted ten times or more. The CDR3 protein is CASSWRHTGELFF. For the CDR3, the DNA is TGTGCCAGCAGCTGGAGGCACACCGGGGAGCTGTTTTTT. V usage is TRBV7-9 and J usage is TRBJ2-2; D might be TRBD2 (5 bases). This CDR3 has 13 amino acids. Germline CDR1 reads SEHNR; CDR2 reads FQNEAQ (reference sequence). V shed 4 bases and J shed 3 bases, with 6 bases lying between them.

The sample holds many counts of this clonotype. V and J are TRBV5-1 and TRBJ2-3; tentatively, D is TRBD1 or TRBD2 (5 bases each). The CDR3 runs 16 residues. CDR1 is SGHRS and CDR2 is YFSETQ in the germline V gene. V was clipped by 4 bases and J by 4 bases, with 19 bases between them. This CDR3 reads CASSPYLGVRSDTQYF. CDR3 sequence (DNA): TGCGCCAGCAGCCCCTATCTGGGGGTCCGGTCAGATACGCAGTATTTT.

This clonotype was detected ten times or more. This rearrangement joins TRBV4-2 to TRBJ2-1; 8 nucleotides align to TRBD2. The CDR3 extends over 17 amino acids. The V gene's germline CDR1 is LGHNA and CDR2 YNFKEQ. V lost 0 bases and J lost 6; bases outside the gene matches: 10. The CDR3: CASSQEFSGSPSNEQFF. The CDR3 DNA follows: TGTGCCAGCAGCCAAGAATTCAGCGGGAGTCCCTCCAATGAGCAGTTCTTC.

This clonotype was detected many times. This sequence joins TRBV5-1 and TRBJ2-1; TRBD1 agrees at 9 bases. With 4 bases clipped from V and 4 bases from J, the junction kept 21 bases outside the gene matches. The CDR3 has 20 amino acids. CDR1 SGHRS and CDR2 YFSETQ come from the germline V gene. As DNA, the CDR3 is TGCGCCAGCAGCCGGCTACAGGGGGCGCTACCCCGTGCGCCTTACAATGAGCAGTTCTTC. Residues: CASSRLQGALPRAPYNEQFF.

Only a few counts were recorded for this clonotype. Possible read error: a much larger clone is one base away. The V call is TRBV20-1, the J call TRBJ2-7; D call uncertain. There are 12 residues in the CDR3. Trimming shortened V by 7 bases and J by 7 bases, and 17 bases separated the two germline ends. From germline, CDR1 is DFQATT and CDR2 SNEGSKA (reference sequence). The DNA for the CDR3 is TGCAGTGTCGATAGCCTTTCAGAAGAGCAGTACTTC. Translated: CSVDSLSEEQYF.

This clonotype was detected only a few times. This chain joins TRBV6-1 and TRBJ1-5; D possibly corresponds to TRBD1 (6 bases). The CDR3 sequence is 14 residues long. The germline V gene has CDR1 MNHNS and CDR2 SASEGT. V gave up 7 bases and J gave up 7 bases, with 17 bases separating them. The CDR3 reads CASTDGIRGQPQHF. The CDR3 nucleotides are TGTGCCAGCACCGATGGGATCAGGGGCCAGCCCCAGCATTTT.

At least ten counts were recorded for this clonotype. The chain links TRBV15 to TRBJ2-2; 15 bases match TRBD2. CDR1 LNHNV and CDR2 YYDKDF come from the germline V gene (reference sequence). CDR3 length: 16 amino acids. V was clipped by 6 bases and J by 5 bases; unmatched bases: 4. The CDR3 spells CATRLGTSGRTGELFF. Here the CDR3 DNA reads TGTGCCACCAGGCTCGGGACTAGCGGGAGGACCGGGGAGCTGTTTTTT. Variable domain in full (rest from reference TRBV15 and TRBJ2-2): DAMVIQNPRYQVTQFGKPVTLSCSQTLNHNVMYWYQQKSSQAPKLLFHYYDKDFNNEADTPDNFQSRRPNTSFCFLDIRSPGLGDTAMYLCATRLGTSGRTGELFFGEGSRLTVL.

This clonotype occurred many times. The J gene is TRBJ2-7, the V gene TRBV6-5, with D uncertain. The V gene's germline CDR1 is MNHEY and CDR2 SVGAGI. The ends were cut back, 2 bases at V and 2 bases at J, with 10 bases in the middle. This CDR3 is built from 14 residues. The CDR3 coding sequence is TGTGCCAGCAGTTACACCTCGAACACCTACGAGCAGTACTTC. Translation gives CASSYTSNTYEQYF.

This clonotype was picked up a small number of times. CDR3 loop: CASGRDGNYGYTF. In DNA form, the CDR3 reads TGTGCCAGCGGCCGGGACGGTAACTATGGCTACACCTTC. V is TRBV6-5 and J is TRBJ1-2, with D tentatively TRBD1 (5 bases). Germline V gives CDR1 MNHEY, CDR2 SVGAGI. This CDR3 spans 13 amino acids. Trimming took off 8 bases at V and 1 base at J, with 11 bases between the two ends.

At least ten counts were recorded for this clonotype. V and J are TRBV2 and TRBJ2-2; 7 positions match TRBD1. V shed 8 bases, J shed 2 bases, and the junction held 5 bases outside the gene matches. This CDR3 has 14 residues. Germline values: CDR1 SNHLY, CDR2 FYNNEI. The CDR3 DNA reads as TGTGCCAGCTCGCAGGGGGTAAACACCGGGGAGCTGTTTTTT. This encodes CASSQGVNTGELFF.

At least ten counts were recorded for this clonotype. The J gene is TRBJ1-2, the V gene TRBV5-6; TRBD1 aligns across 9 bases. The CDR3 spans 17 residues. From germline, CDR1 is SGHDT and CDR2 YYEEEE. The V and J ends lost 3 bases and 4 bases, in that order; junction bases with no gene match: 13. The CDR3 nucleotides are TGTGCCAGCAGCTATAATTCCGGGACAGGGAAATCCTATGGCTACACCTTC. Translated: CASSYNSGTGKSYGYTF.

This clonotype occurred many times. This chain uses TRBV10-2 with TRBJ1-1; unclear D gene. V gave up 1 base and J gave up 1 base, with 10 bases separating them. There are 15 residues in the CDR3. CDR1 WSHSY and CDR2 SAAADI come from the germline V gene. CDR3: CASSEWSNSNTEAFF. The CDR3 nucleotides read TGCGCCAGCAGTGAGTGGTCAAACTCGAACACTGAAGCTTTCTTT.

Many counts were recorded for this clonotype. The chain uses TRBV9 and TRBJ2-7, with 9 positions matching TRBD1. Germline values: CDR1 SGDLS, CDR2 YYNGEE. After removal of 4 bases from V and 3 bases from J, the junction contained 5 bases not matched to a gene. CDR3 length equals 14 residues. The CDR3 DNA is TGTGCCAGCAGCCAGGGGACAGGGAACTACGAGCAGTACTTC. This gives the protein CASSQGTGNYEQYF.